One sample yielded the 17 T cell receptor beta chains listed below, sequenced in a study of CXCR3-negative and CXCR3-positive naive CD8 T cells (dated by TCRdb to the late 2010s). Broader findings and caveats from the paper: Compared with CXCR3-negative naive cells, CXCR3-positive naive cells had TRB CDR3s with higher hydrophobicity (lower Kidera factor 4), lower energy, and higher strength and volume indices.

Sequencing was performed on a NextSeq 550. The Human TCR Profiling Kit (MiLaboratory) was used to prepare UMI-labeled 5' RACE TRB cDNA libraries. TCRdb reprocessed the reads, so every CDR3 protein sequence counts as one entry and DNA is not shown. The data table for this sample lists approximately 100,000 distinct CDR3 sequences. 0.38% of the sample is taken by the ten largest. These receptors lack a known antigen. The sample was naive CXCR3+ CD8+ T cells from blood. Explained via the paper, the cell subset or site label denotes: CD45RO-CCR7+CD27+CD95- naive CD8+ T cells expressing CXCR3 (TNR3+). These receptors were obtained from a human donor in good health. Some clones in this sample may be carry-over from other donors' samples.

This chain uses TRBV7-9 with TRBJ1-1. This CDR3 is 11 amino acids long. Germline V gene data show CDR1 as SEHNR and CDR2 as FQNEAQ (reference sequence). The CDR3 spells CAGRGGAEAFF.

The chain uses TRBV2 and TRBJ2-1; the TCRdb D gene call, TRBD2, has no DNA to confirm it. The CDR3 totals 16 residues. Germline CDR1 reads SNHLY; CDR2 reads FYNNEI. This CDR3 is CASSPAIVTLAGEQFF.

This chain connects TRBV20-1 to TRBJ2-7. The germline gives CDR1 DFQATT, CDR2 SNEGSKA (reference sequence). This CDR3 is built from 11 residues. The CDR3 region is CSASHINEQYF.

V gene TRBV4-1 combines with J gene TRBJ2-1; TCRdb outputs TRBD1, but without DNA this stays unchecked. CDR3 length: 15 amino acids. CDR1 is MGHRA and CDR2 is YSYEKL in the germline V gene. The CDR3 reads CASSQARERGNEQFF.

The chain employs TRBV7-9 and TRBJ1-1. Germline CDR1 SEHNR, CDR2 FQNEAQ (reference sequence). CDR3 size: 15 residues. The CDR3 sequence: CASSSTGLGGTEAFF.

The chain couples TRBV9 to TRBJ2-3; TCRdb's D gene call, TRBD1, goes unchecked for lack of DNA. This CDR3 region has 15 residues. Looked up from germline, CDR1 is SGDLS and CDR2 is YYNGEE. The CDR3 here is CASSDGTGMADTQYF.

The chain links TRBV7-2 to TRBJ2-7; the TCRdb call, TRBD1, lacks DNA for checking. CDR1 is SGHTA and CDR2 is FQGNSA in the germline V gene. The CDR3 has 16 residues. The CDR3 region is CASKLNGWTGEGEQYF.

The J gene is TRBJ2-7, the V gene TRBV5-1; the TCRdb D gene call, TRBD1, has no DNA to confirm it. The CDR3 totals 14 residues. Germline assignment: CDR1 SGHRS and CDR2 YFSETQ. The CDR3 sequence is CASTGQGGPYEQYF.

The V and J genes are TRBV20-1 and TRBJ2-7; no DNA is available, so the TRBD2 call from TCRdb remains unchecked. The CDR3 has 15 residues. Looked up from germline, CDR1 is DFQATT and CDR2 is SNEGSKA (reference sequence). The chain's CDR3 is CSASRVISGGYEQYF.

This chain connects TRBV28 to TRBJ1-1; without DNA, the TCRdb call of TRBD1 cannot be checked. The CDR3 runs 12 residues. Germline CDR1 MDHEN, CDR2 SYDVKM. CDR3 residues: CASSPRTVEAFF.

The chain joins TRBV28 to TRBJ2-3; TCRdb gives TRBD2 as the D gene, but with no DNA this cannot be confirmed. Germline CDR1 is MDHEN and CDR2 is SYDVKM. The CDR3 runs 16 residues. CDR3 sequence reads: CASSSQLAGTTDTQYF.

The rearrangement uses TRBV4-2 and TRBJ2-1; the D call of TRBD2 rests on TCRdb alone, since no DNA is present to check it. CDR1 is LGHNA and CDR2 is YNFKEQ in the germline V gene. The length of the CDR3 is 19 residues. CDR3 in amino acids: CASSPEVPLAGAPGNEQFF.

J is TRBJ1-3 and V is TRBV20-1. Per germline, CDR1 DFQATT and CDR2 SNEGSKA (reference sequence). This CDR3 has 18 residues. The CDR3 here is CSASSLSPAGMSGNTIYF.

CDR3 residues: CSAPLPGTGGYGYTF. The chain links TRBV29-1 to TRBJ1-2; TCRdb's D call, TRBD1, is unchecked because there is no DNA. CDR1 SQVTM and CDR2 ANQGSEA come from the germline V gene. This CDR3 is 15 amino acids long.

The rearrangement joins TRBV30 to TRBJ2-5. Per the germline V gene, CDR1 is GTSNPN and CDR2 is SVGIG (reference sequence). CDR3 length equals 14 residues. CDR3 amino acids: CAWEVDQYQETQYF.

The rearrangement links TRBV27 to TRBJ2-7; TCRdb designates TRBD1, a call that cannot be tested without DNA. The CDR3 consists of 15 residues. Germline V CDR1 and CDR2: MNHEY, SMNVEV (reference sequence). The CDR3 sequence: CASSLSSWTPYEQYF.

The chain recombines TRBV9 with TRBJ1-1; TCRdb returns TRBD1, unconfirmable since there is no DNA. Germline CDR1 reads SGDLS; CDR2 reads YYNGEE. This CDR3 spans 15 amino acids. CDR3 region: CASSDGPRGNTEAFF.